This T cell receptor beta chain originates from a study of lymphopenia after photon versus proton radiotherapy. Findings of the study overall: Relative stability marked proton patients; photon patients lost diversity and naive cells.

Using immunoSEQ multiplex PCR, the repertoire was profiled, and TCRdb retains in-frame clones only, with some absent. The repertoire holds some 26,000 clones, with 65% to 85% as singletons. Worth noting for this clone: Its antigen is undetermined.

Germline CDR1 is SGHNT and CDR2 is YENEEA. The CDR3 is made up of 16 amino acids. V shed 1 base and J shed 3 bases, with 14 bases lying between them. This clonotype was sampled from a man between 50 and 59 years old with gastric cancer. This chain links TRBV11-3 with TRBJ2-3; D not certain. The starting material was peripheral blood, obtained from a patient treated with photon-based radiotherapy. CDR3 DNA: TGTGCCAGCAGCTTAGGGACCTCCGCGAGTACAGATACGCAGTATTTT. Its translation is CASSLGTSASTDTQYF.